The 3 T cell receptor beta chains below were found in one sample sequenced in a study of blood T cells in healthy people across ages (dated by TCRdb to between 2014 and 2017). Receptors were amplified or captured by 5' RACE. Sequencing instrument: Illumina HiSeq 2500. A second roughly 7 to 12 cycle PCR used a sample-barcoded 5' primer and a J-beta primer mix. TCRdb ran its own pipeline on the public reads, namely fastp trimming at Q25 and MiXCR clone calling, and kept in-frame beta chains. Every distinct CDR3 protein forms one entry, paired with its most common genes and DNA. The sample table records about 1.7 million distinct CDR3 sequences; 25% to 30% of these occur just once. Around 7.7% of the sample rests with the top ten. Source material: blood. The receptor source for this set is a woman aged 25-40 years in good health.

The chain employs TRBV6-1 and TRBJ1-5, with D maybe TRBD1 (5 bases). Trimming took off 2 bases at V and 6 bases at J, with 14 bases between the two ends. Germline V gene lookup returns CDR1 MNHNS and CDR2 SASEGT. The CDR3 length is 15 residues. The CDR3 nucleotides are TGTGCCAGCAGTGAAAGCGTAACAGGTAGTCAGCCCCAGCATTTT. Translating it yields CASSESVTGSQPQHF.

Concerning this clonotype: This may be a read error, as it is one base from a much larger clone. The chain has TRBV7-3 and TRBJ2-5, with 9 bases lining up with TRBD2. Trimming removed 4 bases from V and 2 bases from J; junction bases left unmatched: 5. The CDR3 loop spans 15 amino acids. Per the germline V gene, CDR1 is SGHTA and CDR2 is FQGTGA. CDR3 region: CASSSSGENQETQYF. The CDR3 DNA reads TGTGCCAGCAGCTCTAGCGGGGAGAATCAAGAGACCCAGTACTTC.

Many counts were recorded for this clonotype. The rearrangement joins TRBV7-2 to TRBJ2-5; a weak D match, TRBD2 (6 bases). Germline V gene sequence: CDR1 SGHTA, CDR2 FQGNSA. This CDR3 comprises 14 residues. The V end was cut by 5 bases, the J end by 3 bases, with 13 bases between. The chain's CDR3 is CASSPQGLKETQYF. CDR3 bases: TGTGCCAGCAGCCCCCAAGGACTAAAAGAGACCCAGTACTTC.